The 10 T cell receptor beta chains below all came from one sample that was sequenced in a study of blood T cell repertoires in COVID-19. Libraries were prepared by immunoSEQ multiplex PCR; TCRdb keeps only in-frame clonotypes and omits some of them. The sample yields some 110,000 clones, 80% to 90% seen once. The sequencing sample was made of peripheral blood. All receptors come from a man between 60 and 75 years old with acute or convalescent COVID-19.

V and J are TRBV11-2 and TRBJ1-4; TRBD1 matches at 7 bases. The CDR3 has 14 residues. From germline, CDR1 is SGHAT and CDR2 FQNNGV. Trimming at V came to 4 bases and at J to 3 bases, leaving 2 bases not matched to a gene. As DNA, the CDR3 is TGTGCCAGCAGCTGGACAGGTCCTAATGAAAAACTGTTTTTT. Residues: CASSWTGPNEKLFF.

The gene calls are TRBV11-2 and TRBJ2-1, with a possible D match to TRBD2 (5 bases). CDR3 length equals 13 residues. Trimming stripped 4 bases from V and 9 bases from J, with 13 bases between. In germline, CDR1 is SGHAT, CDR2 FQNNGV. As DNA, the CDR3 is TGTGCCAGCAGCTGGACTGCCTTGGGTGAGCAGTTCTTC. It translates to CASSWTALGEQFF.

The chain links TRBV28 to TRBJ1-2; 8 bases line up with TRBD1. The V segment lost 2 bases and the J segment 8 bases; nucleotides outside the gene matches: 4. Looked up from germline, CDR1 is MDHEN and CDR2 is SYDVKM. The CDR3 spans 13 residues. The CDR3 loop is CASSLARGHGYTF. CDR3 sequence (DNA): TGTGCCAGCAGTTTAGCCAGGGGGCACGGCTACACCTTC.

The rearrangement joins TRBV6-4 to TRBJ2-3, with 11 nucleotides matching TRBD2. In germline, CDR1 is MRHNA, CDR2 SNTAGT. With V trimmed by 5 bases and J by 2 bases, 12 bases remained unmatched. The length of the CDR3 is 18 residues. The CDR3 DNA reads TGTGCCAGCAGTCCGGGGACTAGCGGCGGGGGGCCCACAGATACGCAGTATTTT. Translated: CASSPGTSGGGPTDTQYF.

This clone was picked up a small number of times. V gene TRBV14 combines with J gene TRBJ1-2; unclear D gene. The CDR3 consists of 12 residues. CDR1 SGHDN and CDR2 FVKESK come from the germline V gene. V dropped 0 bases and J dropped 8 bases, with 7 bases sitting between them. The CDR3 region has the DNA TGTGCCAGCAGCCAAGATAGGCGGGGCTACACCTTC. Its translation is CASSQDRRGYTF.

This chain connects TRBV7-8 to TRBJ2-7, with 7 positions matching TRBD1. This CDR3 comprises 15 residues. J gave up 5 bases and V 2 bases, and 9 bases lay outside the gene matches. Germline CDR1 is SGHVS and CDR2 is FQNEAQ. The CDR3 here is CASSLLRTGLNEQYF. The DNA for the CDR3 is TGTGCCAGCAGCTTACTAAGGACAGGATTAAACGAGCAGTACTTC. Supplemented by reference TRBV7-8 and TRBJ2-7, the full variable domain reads GAGVSQSPRYKVAKRGQDVALRCDPISGHVSLFWYQQALGQGPEFLTYFQNEAQLDKSGLPSDRFFAERPEGSVSTLKIQRTQQEDSAVYLCASSLLRTGLNEQYFGPGTRLTVT.

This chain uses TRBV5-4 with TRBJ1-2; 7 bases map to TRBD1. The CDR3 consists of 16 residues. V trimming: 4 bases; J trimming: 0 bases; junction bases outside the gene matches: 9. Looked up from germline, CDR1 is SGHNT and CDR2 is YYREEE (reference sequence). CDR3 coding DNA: TGTGCCAGCAGCACCCTGAGACAGGGCACTAACTATGGCTACACCTTC. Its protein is CASSTLRQGTNYGYTF.

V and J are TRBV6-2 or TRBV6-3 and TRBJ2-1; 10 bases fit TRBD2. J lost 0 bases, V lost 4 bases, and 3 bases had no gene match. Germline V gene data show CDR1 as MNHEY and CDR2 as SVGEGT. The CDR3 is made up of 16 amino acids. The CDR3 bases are TGTGCCAGCAGTTCGCGACTAGCGGGCTCCTACAATGAGCAGTTCTTC. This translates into CASSSRLAGSYNEQFF.

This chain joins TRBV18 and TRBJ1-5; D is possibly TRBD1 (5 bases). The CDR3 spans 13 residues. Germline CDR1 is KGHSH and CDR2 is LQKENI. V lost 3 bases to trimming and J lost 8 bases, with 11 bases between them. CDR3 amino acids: CASSPTTVEPQHF. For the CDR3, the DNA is TGTGCCAGCTCACCCACGACAGTGGAGCCCCAGCATTTT.

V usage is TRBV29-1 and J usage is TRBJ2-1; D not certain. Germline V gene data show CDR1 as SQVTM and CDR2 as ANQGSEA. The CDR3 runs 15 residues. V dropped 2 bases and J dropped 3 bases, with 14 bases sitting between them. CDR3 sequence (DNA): TGCAGCGTTGAATCCAGTTTCGGGTTCTACAATGAGCAGTTCTTC. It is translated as CSVESSFGFYNEQFF.